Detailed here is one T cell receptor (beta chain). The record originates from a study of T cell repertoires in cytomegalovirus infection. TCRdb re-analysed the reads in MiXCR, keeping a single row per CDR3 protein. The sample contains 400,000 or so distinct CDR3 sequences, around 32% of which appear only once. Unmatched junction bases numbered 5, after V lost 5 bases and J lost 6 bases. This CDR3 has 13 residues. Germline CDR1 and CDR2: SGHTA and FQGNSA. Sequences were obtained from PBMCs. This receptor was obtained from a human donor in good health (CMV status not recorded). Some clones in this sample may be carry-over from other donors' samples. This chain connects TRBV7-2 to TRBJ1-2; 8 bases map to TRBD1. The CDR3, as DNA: TGTGCCAGCAGCCTGGACAGGGAGGATGGCTACACCTTC. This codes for CASSLDREDGYTF.